Reported below is one TCR beta chain. The data belong to a study of cytomegalovirus exposure and HLA in healthy donors. Germline V gene data show CDR1 as KGHSH and CDR2 as LQKENI. There are 15 residues in the CDR3. V gave up 3 bases and J gave up 5 bases; unmatched junction bases: 7. The PCR contained 60 Vbeta and 13 Jbeta primers. Generated by immunoSEQ multiplex PCR, the TCRdb table keeps only in-frame clones and is missing some. Of approximately 220,000 clones in the sample, around 83% were seen once. This sequence was found in a girl between 5 and 17 years old in good health and CMV-seronegative. Sequencing was carried out using PBMCs. The chain joins TRBV18 to TRBJ2-7; 10 bases line up with TRBD1. CDR3 in amino acids: CASSPSTGGLNEQYF. The CDR3 DNA follows: TGTGCCAGCTCACCCTCGACAGGGGGCTTGAACGAGCAGTACTTC.